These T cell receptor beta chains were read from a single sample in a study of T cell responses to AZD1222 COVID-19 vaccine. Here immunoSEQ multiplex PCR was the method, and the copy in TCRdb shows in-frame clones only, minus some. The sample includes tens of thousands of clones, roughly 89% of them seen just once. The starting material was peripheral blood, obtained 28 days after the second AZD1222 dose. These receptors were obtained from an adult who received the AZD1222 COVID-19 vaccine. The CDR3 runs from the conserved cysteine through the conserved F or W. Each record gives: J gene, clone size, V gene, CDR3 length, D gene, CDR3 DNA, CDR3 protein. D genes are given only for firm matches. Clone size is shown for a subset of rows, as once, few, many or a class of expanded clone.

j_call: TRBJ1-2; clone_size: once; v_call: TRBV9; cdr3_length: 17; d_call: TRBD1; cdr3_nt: TGTGCCAGCAGCGTCACCGGGACAGGGGGAATAGGGGATGGCTACACCTTC; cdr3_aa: CASSVTGTGGIGDGYTF
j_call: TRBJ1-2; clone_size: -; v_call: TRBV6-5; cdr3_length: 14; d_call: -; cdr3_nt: TGTGCCAGCAGCCCCACAGGGTTCAACTATGGCTACACCTTC; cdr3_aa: CASSPTGFNYGYTF
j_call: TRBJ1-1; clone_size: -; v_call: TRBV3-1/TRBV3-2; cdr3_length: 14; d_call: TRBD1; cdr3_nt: TGTGCCAGCAGCACCCGACAGGGGAACACTGAAGCTTTCTTT; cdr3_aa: CASSTRQGNTEAFF
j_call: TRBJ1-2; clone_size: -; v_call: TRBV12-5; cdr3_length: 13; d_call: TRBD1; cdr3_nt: TGTGCTAGTGGTTTCGACAGGGTATACGGCTACACCTTC; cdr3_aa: CASGFDRVYGYTF
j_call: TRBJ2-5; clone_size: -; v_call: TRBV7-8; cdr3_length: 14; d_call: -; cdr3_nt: TGTGCCAGCAGCTCCCCGGCGGGGAAAGAGACCCAGTACTTC; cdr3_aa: CASSSPAGKETQYF
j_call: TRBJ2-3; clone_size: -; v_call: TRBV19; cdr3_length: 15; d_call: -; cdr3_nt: TGTGCCAGTAGTATACGGGCGGAAACCGCAGATACGCAGTATTTT; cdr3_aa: CASSIRAETADTQYF
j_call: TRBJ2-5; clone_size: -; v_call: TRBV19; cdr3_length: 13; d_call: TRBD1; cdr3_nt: TGTGCCAGTAGTAAGGGACAGAAAGAGACCCAGTACTTC; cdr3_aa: CASSKGQKETQYF
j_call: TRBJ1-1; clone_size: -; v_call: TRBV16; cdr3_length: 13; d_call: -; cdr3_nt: TGTGCCAGCAGCCGGGGCGCAAACACTGAAGCTTTCTTT; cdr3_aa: CASSRGANTEAFF
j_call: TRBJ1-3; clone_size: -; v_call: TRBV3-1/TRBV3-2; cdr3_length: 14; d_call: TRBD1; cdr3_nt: TGTGCCAGCAGCCAGACAGGGCAAGGAAACACCATATATTTT; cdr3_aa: CASSQTGQGNTIYF
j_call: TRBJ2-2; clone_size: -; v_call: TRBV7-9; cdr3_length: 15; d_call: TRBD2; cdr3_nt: TGTGCCAGCAGACCCGGACTAGCGTTTCACGGGGAGCTGTTTTTT; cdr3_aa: CASRPGLAFHGELFF
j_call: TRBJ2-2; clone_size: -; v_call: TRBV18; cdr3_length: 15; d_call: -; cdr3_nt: TGTGCCAGCTCAACAGATTCCATTAACACCGGGGAGCTGTTTTTT; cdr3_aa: CASSTDSINTGELFF
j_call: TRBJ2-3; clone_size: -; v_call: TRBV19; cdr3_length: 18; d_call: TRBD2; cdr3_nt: TGTGCCAGTAGTATACGCTCTAGCGGGGGGGTTGGCACAGATACGCAGTATTTT; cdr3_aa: CASSIRSSGGVGTDTQYF
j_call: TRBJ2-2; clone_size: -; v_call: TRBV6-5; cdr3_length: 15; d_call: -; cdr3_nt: TGTGCCAGCAGTTACTTAGGGTTGGCCACCGGGGAGCTGTTTTTT; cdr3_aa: CASSYLGLATGELFF
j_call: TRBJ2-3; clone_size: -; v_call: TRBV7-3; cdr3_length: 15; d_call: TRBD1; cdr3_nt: TGTGCCAGCAGCCAATCAGGGGGAAGTATAGATACGCAGTATTTT; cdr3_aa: CASSQSGGSIDTQYF
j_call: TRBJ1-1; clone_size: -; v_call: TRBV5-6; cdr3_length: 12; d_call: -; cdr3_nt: TGTGCCAGCAGCCGTGGGACTGCCGAAGCTTTCTTT; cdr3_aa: CASSRGTAEAFF